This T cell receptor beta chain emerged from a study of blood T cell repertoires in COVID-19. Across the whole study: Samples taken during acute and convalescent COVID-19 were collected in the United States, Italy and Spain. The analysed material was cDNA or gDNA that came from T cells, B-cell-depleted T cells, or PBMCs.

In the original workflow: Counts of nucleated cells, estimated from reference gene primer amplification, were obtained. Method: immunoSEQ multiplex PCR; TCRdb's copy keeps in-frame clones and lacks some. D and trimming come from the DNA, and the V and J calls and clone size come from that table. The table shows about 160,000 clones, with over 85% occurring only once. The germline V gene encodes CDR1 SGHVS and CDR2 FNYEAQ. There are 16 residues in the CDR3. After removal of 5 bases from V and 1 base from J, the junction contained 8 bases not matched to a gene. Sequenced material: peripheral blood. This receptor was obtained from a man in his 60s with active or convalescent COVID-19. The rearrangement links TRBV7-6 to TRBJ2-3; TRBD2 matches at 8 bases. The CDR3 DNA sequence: TGTGCCAGCAGCCCAAGCGGGAGAAGGGGCACAGATACGCAGTATTTT. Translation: CASSPSGRRGTDTQYF.